A selection of T cell receptor beta chains follows, all from one sample in a study of cytomegalovirus exposure and HLA in healthy donors. The repertoire was sequenced with immunoSEQ multiplex PCR; TCRdb's copy has only in-frame clones and lacks some. The table records about 150,000 clones, over 60% of them present only once. Specimen: PBMCs. The receptors were gathered from a male donor in good health and CMV-seronegative. The CDR3 runs from the conserved cysteine through the conserved F or W. Fields, in order: CDR3 length, J gene, D gene, V gene, clone size, CDR3 DNA, CDR3 protein. A D gene is named only where the DNA matches it firmly. Rows may omit the clone size; those that give it use once, few, many or a size class.

length: 15
J: TRBJ2-7
D: .
V: TRBV6-6
size: .
DNA: TGTGCCAGCAGCTACCCCGGGGGTTGGTCCTACGAGCAGTACTTC
CDR3: CASSYPGGWSYEQYF

length: 15
J: TRBJ1-5
D: TRBD1
V: TRBV10-3
size: once
DNA: TGTGCCATCAGTGCCGGACAGGGGATGAATCAGCCCCAGCATTTT
CDR3: CAISAGQGMNQPQHF

length: 16
J: TRBJ2-3
D: TRBD2
V: TRBV7-2
size: .
DNA: TGTGCCAGCAGCTTGACCGGGACTAGCGGGAGTTACGATTGGTATTTT
CDR3: CASSLTGTSGSYDWYF

length: 15
J: TRBJ2-2
D: TRBD2
V: TRBV6-5
size: .
DNA: TGTGCCAGCAGCCGGGGACTAGCGGGGACCGGGGAGCTGTTTTTT
CDR3: CASSRGLAGTGELFF

length: 14
J: TRBJ1-3
D: .
V: TRBV5-1
size: .
DNA: TGCGCCAGCAGCTTGGGAGGCTCTGGAAACACCATATATTTT
CDR3: CASSLGGSGNTIYF

length: 16
J: TRBJ1-1
D: TRBD1
V: TRBV7-2
size: .
DNA: TGTGCCAGCAGCTCCACCCCGGGGACAGGAGAAAGAGAAGCTTTCTTT
CDR3: CASSSTPGTGEREAFF

length: 13
J: TRBJ2-1
D: .
V: TRBV7-3
size: .
DNA: TGTGCCAGCAGCCTCATGGGGAGCACTGAGCAGTTCTTC
CDR3: CASSLMGSTEQFF

length: 13
J: TRBJ2-7
D: .
V: TRBV5-6
size: once
DNA: TGTGCCAGCAGCTTCCCCGGGATAAGCGAGCAGTACTTC
CDR3: CASSFPGISEQYF

length: 15
J: TRBJ1-5
D: .
V: TRBV6-4
size: .
DNA: TGTGCCAGCAGAGAGACAGCGGGCGGCAATCAGCCCCAGCATTTT
CDR3: CASRETAGGNQPQHF

length: 13
J: TRBJ1-2
D: TRBD1
V: TRBV30
size: .
DNA: TGTGCCTGGAGTGTTGGGCAGGGGGCTGGCTACACCTTC
CDR3: CAWSVGQGAGYTF

length: 18
J: TRBJ2-6
D: .
V: TRBV28
size: .
DNA: TGTGCCAGCAGTAACCACCCCGGGAAGAGCTCTGGGGCCAACGTCCTGACTTTC
CDR3: CASSNHPGKSSGANVLTF

length: 11
J: TRBJ2-7
D: TRBD2
V: TRBV11-3
size: .
DNA: TGTGCCAGCAGCTTTCGGGGGGTGCAGTACTTC
CDR3: CASSFRGVQYF

length: 17
J: TRBJ2-5
D: TRBD1
V: TRBV5-3
size: .
DNA: TGTGCCAGAAGCTTTTACCGGGACAGGGGGCGATGGGAGACCCAGTACTTC
CDR3: CARSFYRDRGRWETQYF

length: 15
J: TRBJ2-7
D: TRBD1
V: TRBV7-9
size: once
DNA: TGTGCCAGCAGTCCCCTCGAGGGGGCTTTCTACGAGCAGTACTTC
CDR3: CASSPLEGAFYEQYF

length: 13
J: TRBJ2-3
D: .
V: TRBV7-2
size: .
DNA: TGTGCCAGCAGCCCGAGGGGGGGAGATACGCAGTATTTT
CDR3: CASSPRGGDTQYF

length: 14
J: TRBJ2-1
D: TRBD2
V: TRBV30
size: few
DNA: TGTGCCTGGAGCCTAGCGGGAGCCGGCAATGAGCAGTTCTTC
CDR3: CAWSLAGAGNEQFF

length: 15
J: TRBJ2-3
D: .
V: TRBV9
size: .
DNA: TGTGCCAGCAGCGTAGGTAGAGGGCGTAACAATACGCAGTATTTT
CDR3: CASSVGRGRNNTQYF

length: 15
J: TRBJ2-7
D: TRBD2
V: TRBV7-2
size: .
DNA: TGTGCCAGCAGCTTACAACTAGCGGGCCCCTACGAGCAGTACTTC
CDR3: CASSLQLAGPYEQYF

length: 16
J: TRBJ2-1
D: .
V: TRBV14
size: .
DNA: TGTGCCAGCAGCCAAGTACGACTAGTATCCTACAATGAGCAGTTCTTC
CDR3: CASSQVRLVSYNEQFF

length: 15
J: TRBJ2-2
D: .
V: TRBV5-1
size: .
DNA: TGCGCCAGCAGTTATGATAGGTCGGGTCCCGGGGAGCTGTTTTTT
CDR3: CASSYDRSGPGELFF

length: 12
J: TRBJ2-7
D: .
V: TRBV5-4
size: .
DNA: TGTGCCAGCAGCCTTGATACACACGAGCAGTACTTC
CDR3: CASSLDTHEQYF

length: 16
J: TRBJ2-1
D: TRBD1
V: TRBV7-3
size: .
DNA: TGTGCCAGCAGCTCCGAATTCACGACAGGGGTCAATGAGCAGTTCTTC
CDR3: CASSSEFTTGVNEQFF

length: 13
J: TRBJ1-2
D: .
V: TRBV2
size: few
DNA: TGTGCCAGCAGTGAGGACATAAACTATGGCTACACCTTC
CDR3: CASSEDINYGYTF

length: 14
J: TRBJ1-2
D: TRBD1
V: TRBV6-6
size: once
DNA: TGTGCCAGCAGCGACAGGGGAGGGATCGATGGCTACACCTTC
CDR3: CASSDRGGIDGYTF

length: 12
J: TRBJ1-2
D: .
V: TRBV30
size: .
DNA: TGTGCCTGGAATGGGCAGCTCTATGGCTACACCTTC
CDR3: CAWNGQLYGYTF

length: 14
J: TRBJ2-2
D: .
V: TRBV5-1
size: .
DNA: TGCGCCAGCAGCTACGACAGAGACACCGGGGAGCTGTTTTTT
CDR3: CASSYDRDTGELFF

length: 14
J: TRBJ1-5
D: .
V: TRBV6-5
size: .
DNA: TGTGCCAGCACCCGCCGTCAGGGGCATCAGCCCCAGCATTTT
CDR3: CASTRRQGHQPQHF

length: 15
J: TRBJ2-7
D: TRBD1
V: TRBV2
size: .
DNA: TGTGCCAGCAGGGAGGGACAGGGGGGGTCCTACGAGCAGTACTTC
CDR3: CASREGQGGSYEQYF

length: 16
J: TRBJ2-3
D: TRBD2
V: TRBV9
size: .
DNA: TGTGCCAGCAGCGTTGGTAGCGGGGGGGGACAAGATACGCAGTATTTT
CDR3: CASSVGSGGGQDTQYF

length: 17
J: TRBJ2-3
D: TRBD2
V: TRBV5-8
size: .
DNA: TGTGCCAGCAGCTTGGATGCTAGCGGGAGCCGGCCAGATACGCAGTATTTT
CDR3: CASSLDASGSRPDTQYF

length: 19
J: TRBJ2-3
D: TRBD2
V: TRBV4-3
size: .
DNA: TGCGCCAGCAGCCAGGGAATAGCGGGGGGCCTTACTAGCACAGATACGCAGTATTTT
CDR3: CASSQGIAGGLTSTDTQYF

length: 14
J: TRBJ2-7
D: TRBD1
V: TRBV19
size: few
DNA: TGTGCCAGTAGTATAGGGACAGGGCCCTACGAGCAGTACTTC
CDR3: CASSIGTGPYEQYF

length: 14
J: TRBJ1-2
D: TRBD1
V: TRBV11-2
size: .
DNA: TGTGCCAGCAGCTCCGACAGGGTGACTTGTGGCTACACCTTC
CDR3: CASSSDRVTCGYTF

length: 13
J: TRBJ1-1
D: TRBD1
V: TRBV2
size: .
DNA: TGTGCCAGGACAGGGGGCATCGGGACTGAAGCTTTCTTT
CDR3: CARTGGIGTEAFF

length: 15
J: TRBJ2-2
D: TRBD1
V: TRBV9
size: .
DNA: TGTGCCAGCACCGCCGGGCAGGGGGCTCCCGGGGAGCTGTTTTTT
CDR3: CASTAGQGAPGELFF

length: 13
J: TRBJ1-6
D: .
V: TRBV7-2
size: .
DNA: TGTGCCAGCAGCTTAGGTATTGGTGCGCCCCTCCACTTT
CDR3: CASSLGIGAPLHF

length: 13
J: TRBJ1-2
D: .
V: TRBV6-5
size: .
DNA: TGTGCCAGCAGGAGGGGGAGAGAGAATGGCTACACCTTC
CDR3: CASRRGRENGYTF

length: 15
J: TRBJ2-1
D: TRBD1
V: TRBV5-1
size: few
DNA: TGCGCCAGCAGGCCGCGACAGGGGGGGACCGGGGAGCAGTTCTTC
CDR3: CASRPRQGGTGEQFF

length: 15
J: TRBJ2-5
D: .
V: TRBV4-3
size: .
DNA: TGCGCCAGCAGCCAGGCGTGGGGGGGCCGAGAGACCCAGTACTTC
CDR3: CASSQAWGGRETQYF

length: 21
J: TRBJ2-3
D: TRBD2
V: TRBV18
size: few
DNA: TGTGCCAGCTCACCAAGGGGGACTAGCGGGAGAGGAGGCGTTGGTACAGATACGCAGTATTTT
CDR3: CASSPRGTSGRGGVGTDTQYF

length: 14
J: TRBJ1-1
D: .
V: TRBV5-1
size: once
DNA: TGCGCCAGCAGCGTGGCACAGGGTCGGGACCGAGCTTTCTTT
CDR3: CASSVAQGRDRAFF

length: 15
J: TRBJ2-1
D: .
V: TRBV18
size: .
DNA: TGTGCCAGCTCACCGGCTTACAGCTTTCCCGATGAGCAGTTCTTC
CDR3: CASSPAYSFPDEQFF

length: 13
J: TRBJ1-3
D: .
V: TRBV4-3
size: .
DNA: TGCGCCAGCAGCCAAGATCTTCAGCGTGCCATATATTTT
CDR3: CASSQDLQRAIYF

length: 15
J: TRBJ1-5
D: .
V: TRBV19
size: .
DNA: TGTGCCAGTAATTCCGGGACACTTAGCAATCAGCCCCAGCATTTT
CDR3: CASNSGTLSNQPQHF

length: 14
J: TRBJ2-3
D: TRBD1
V: TRBV19
size: .
DNA: TGTGCCAGTAGTACCCTCGACAGGGGGGCTACGCAGTATTTT
CDR3: CASSTLDRGATQYF

length: 16
J: TRBJ1-5
D: TRBD1
V: TRBV5-8
size: .
DNA: TGTGCCACGGGACAGGGGGCCACCTATAGCAATCAGCCCCAGCATTTT
CDR3: CATGQGATYSNQPQHF

length: 16
J: TRBJ1-4
D: .
V: TRBV7-8
size: .
DNA: TGTGCCAGCAGCTTAGAACCCCCCGCCCTGGGGGGAAAACTGTTTTTT
CDR3: CASSLEPPALGGKLFF

length: 15
J: TRBJ1-4
D: .
V: TRBV15
size: .
DNA: TGTGCCACCAGCAGAGACAGGCCAACTAATGAAAAACTGTTTTTT
CDR3: CATSRDRPTNEKLFF

length: 14
J: TRBJ2-7
D: TRBD1
V: TRBV6-5
size: .
DNA: TGTGCCAGCACTCCCGGGACAGGGAACTACGAGCAGTACTTC
CDR3: CASTPGTGNYEQYF

length: 13
J: TRBJ2-7
D: .
V: TRBV5-1
size: once
DNA: TGCGCCAGCAGCATCGCGGCTTCCTACGAGCAGTACTTC
CDR3: CASSIAASYEQYF

length: 17
J: TRBJ2-3
D: TRBD2
V: TRBV5-6
size: .
DNA: TGTGCCAGCAGCCGAGGGACTAGCGGGACCTTCGCAGATGCGCAGTATTTT
CDR3: CASSRGTSGTFADAQYF